The present entry profiles one TCR beta chain with its context. This entry is derived from a study of blood T cell repertoires in COVID-19. On the study more broadly: Samples of COVID-19 (acute and convalescent) were obtained from the United States, Italy and Spain.

TCRdb's copy holds only in-frame clones and misses some; the assay was immunoSEQ multiplex PCR. The repertoire has fewer than 200,000 clones, around 84% of them found once; the top ten carry around 7.7%. This CDR3 is 13 amino acids long. Trimming removed 6 bases at V and 3 bases at J, with 9 bases between. Germline V gene data show CDR1 as SGHVS and CDR2 as FNYEAQ. This receptor was obtained from a man in his forties or fifties who had recovered from COVID-19. The rearrangement joins TRBV7-6 to TRBJ1-5; the D is unclear. The sequenced sample consisted of PBMCs or T cells enriched from blood (not recorded which). CDR3 coding DNA: TGTGCCAGCAGTCTAGGTACCAATCAGCCCCAGCATTTT. Protein product: CASSLGTNQPQHF.